Following are 24 T cell receptor beta chains from one sample sequenced in a study of naive and memory T cell subsets. An equimolar mix of two oligonucleotides served as the beta constant-region primer for TRBC1 and TRBC2. Four rounds of PCR amplified the ligated cDNA using nested alpha and beta constant-region primers plus SP2. TCRdb called the UMI-ligation and nested PCR reads again in MiXCR, with one record for every CDR3 protein. The sample has around 110,000 distinct CDR3 sequences; 30% to 45% are singletons. The sample was central memory CD4+ T cells from blood. These receptors all come from a human donor in good health.

The gene calls are TRBV11-2 and TRBJ1-1, with D unresolved. The CDR3 is 14 amino acids. V was trimmed by 1 base and J by 2 bases, leaving 8 bases between them. Germline CDR1 SGHAT, CDR2 FQNNGV. Here the CDR3 reads CASSLVGLNTEAFF. The CDR3 DNA reads as TGTGCCAGCAGCTTAGTTGGACTCAACACTGAAGCTTTCTTT.

The chain employs TRBV29-1 and TRBJ1-1; D uncertain. The CDR3 totals 11 residues. Trimming shortened V by 3 bases and J by 5 bases, and 7 bases separated the two germline ends. Germline CDR1 and CDR2: SQVTM and ANQGSEA. The CDR3 DNA reads TGCAGCGTTGACTGGGGAACTGAAGCTTTCTTT. Encoded protein: CSVDWGTEAFF.

The V and J genes are TRBV20-1 and TRBJ2-1; the match to TRBD2 covers 8 bases. This CDR3 has 13 residues. J gave up 7 bases and V 5 bases, and 7 bases lay outside the gene matches. The germline CDR1 and CDR2 sequences are DFQATT and SNEGSKA (reference sequence). For the CDR3, the DNA is TGCAGTGCTTTATCCGGGAGGGCAAATGAGCAGTTCTTC. Protein product: CSALSGRANEQFF.

A few counts support this clonotype. The chain links TRBV6-5 to TRBJ2-7; D is perhaps TRBD1 (7 bases). The CDR3 has 14 residues. Germline assignment: CDR1 MNHEY and CDR2 SVGAGI. V dropped 4 bases and J dropped 7 bases, with 17 bases sitting between them. In DNA, the CDR3 is TGTGCCAGCAGTTCCATTCAGGGGGGCCAAGAGCAGTACTTC. Translating gives CASSSIQGGQEQYF.

The CDR3 loop reads CASSDYQDHTDTQYF. DNA for the CDR3: TGTGCCAGCAGTGACTATCAGGACCACACAGATACGCAGTATTTT. The V gene is TRBV25-1, the J gene TRBJ2-3; the D is unclear. There are 15 residues in the CDR3. V lost 3 bases and J 2 bases, leaving 12 bases between the germline ends. The germline CDR1 and CDR2 sequences are MGHDK and SYGVNS.

V and J are TRBV28 and TRBJ2-1; 8 nucleotides line up with TRBD2. J was trimmed by 6 bases and V by 3 bases; bases with no gene match: 13. The CDR3 has 17 amino acids. CDR1 and CDR2 (germline): MDHEN, SYDVKM. The CDR3 DNA reads TGTGCCAGCAGTTTTCTTCCGGGAGGGCCCCTGGGCAATGAGCAGTTCTTC. It encodes CASSFLPGGPLGNEQFF.

This chain connects TRBV6-1 to TRBJ2-7; a weak D match, TRBD2 (6 bases). CDR3 length equals 16 residues. CDR1 MNHNS and CDR2 SASEGT come from the germline V gene. V shed 6 bases and J shed 0 bases, with 18 bases lying between them. CDR3 region: CASRSVADRSSYEQYF. CDR3 nucleotides: TGTGCCAGCAGGTCGGTAGCGGATAGGAGCTCCTACGAGCAGTACTTC.

The chain combines TRBV3-1 with TRBJ2-5; TRBD1 might be the D (6 bases). The CDR3 covers 15 residues. Per germline, CDR1 LGHDT and CDR2 YNNKEL (reference sequence). V was cut by 2 bases and J by 5 bases, with 15 bases left in between. Here the CDR3 DNA reads TGTGCCAGCAGCCAACAAAGGAACAGGGCGGAGACCCAGTACTTC. Protein sequence: CASSQQRNRAETQYF.

The CDR3 protein is CASSFWWGEGYEQYF. CDR3 bases: TGTGCCAGCAGTTTTTGGTGGGGAGAGGGTTACGAGCAGTACTTC. The chain employs TRBV12-3 or TRBV12-4 and TRBJ2-7, with D tentatively TRBD2 (5 bases). The CDR3 has 15 residues. Trimming shortened V by 3 bases and J by 4 bases, and 16 bases separated the two germline ends.

The chain recombines TRBV20-1 with TRBJ1-4; a weak D match, TRBD1 (5 bases). The CDR3 totals 13 residues. In germline, CDR1 is DFQATT, CDR2 SNEGSKA (reference sequence). Deletions cut 4 bases from V and 7 bases from J, with 13 bases between. The CDR3 sequence: CSATVGAGEKLFF. DNA of the CDR3: TGCAGTGCTACCGTAGGGGCCGGTGAAAAACTGTTTTTT.

The chain links TRBV11-1 to TRBJ2-1, with D possibly matching TRBD2 (6 bases). The V end lost 7 bases, the J end lost 4 bases, and 17 bases lay between the germline ends. Per germline, CDR1 SGHAT and CDR2 FQDESV (reference sequence). This CDR3 has 15 amino acids. The chain's CDR3 is CASTRDSLEYNEQFF. DNA of the CDR3: TGTGCCAGCACCCGGGACTCCCTAGAATACAATGAGCAGTTCTTC.

This clonotype has ten or more counts. One end of the junction does not line up with germline, which may come from a read error. This chain uses TRBV7-7 with TRBJ2-5; D is perhaps TRBD2 (6 bases). Germline loops: CDR1 SSHAT, CDR2 FNYEAQ (reference sequence). This CDR3 has 15 residues. Here the CDR3 reads CASSSTTGRGKTQYF. The CDR3 DNA reads as TGTGCTAGCAGCTCCACCACCGGGCGGGGAAAGACCCAGTACTTC. Together with reference TRBV7-7 and TRBJ2-5, the CDR3 gives the full variable domain: GAGVSQSPRYKVTKRGQDVTLRCDPISSHATLYWYQQALGQGPEFLTYFNYEAQPDKSGLPSDRFSAERPEGSISTLTIQRTEQRDSAMYRCASSSTTGRGKTQYFGPGTRLLVL.

This chain uses TRBV20-1 with TRBJ2-3; D may be TRBD1 (5 bases). The CDR3 length is 14 residues. Germline values: CDR1 DFQATT, CDR2 SNEGSKA (reference sequence). V lost 3 bases, J lost 2 bases, and 12 bases lay in between. CDR3 in DNA: TGCAGTGCTAGCTCAGGGAACCCCACAGATACGCAGTATTTT. It encodes CSASSGNPTDTQYF.

The CDR3 is CASSLAPAIGTEAFF. Here the CDR3 DNA reads TGTGCCAGCAGCTTAGCTCCGGCGATAGGGACTGAAGCTTTCTTT. This sequence joins TRBV7-2 and TRBJ1-1; no firm D call. V was trimmed by 0 bases and J by 5 bases, leaving 13 bases between them. CDR1 is SGHTA and CDR2 is FQGNSA in the germline V gene. The CDR3 has 15 amino acids.

This clonotype occurred a few times. The gene calls are TRBV12-5 and TRBJ1-5, with a tentative D call TRBD1 (5 bases). Germline CDR1 and CDR2: LGHNT and FRNRAP. V was trimmed by 2 bases and J by 7 bases, leaving 9 bases between them. CDR3 size: 13 residues. The CDR3 spells CASGLSDNQPQHF. CDR3 coding DNA: TGTGCTAGTGGTTTGTCGGACAACCAGCCCCAGCATTTT.

V usage is TRBV29-1 and J usage is TRBJ2-3; D not certain. From germline, CDR1 is SQVTM and CDR2 ANQGSEA. The germline V and J ends were trimmed by 4 bases and 9 bases, with 17 bases remaining between them. The CDR3 sequence is 13 residues long. The CDR3 DNA sequence: TGCAGCGTTGGAAGACGGTCCGTCATGACGCAGTATTTT. Its translation: CSVGRRSVMTQYF.

The chain uses TRBV7-9 and TRBJ1-1, with D possibly matching TRBD1 (5 bases). The V gene lost 3 bases and the J gene lost 4 bases, with 21 bases spanning the gap. The germline gives CDR1 SEHNR, CDR2 FQNEAQ (reference sequence). This CDR3 comprises 17 residues. CDR3 region: CASSLSRGVRGSTEAFF. CDR3 bases: TGTGCCAGCAGCTTGAGTAGAGGGGTAAGGGGCAGCACTGAAGCTTTCTTT.

The chain employs TRBV6-1 and TRBJ1-5; D possibly corresponds to TRBD1 (6 bases). V lost 2 bases and J 6 bases, leaving 14 bases between the germline ends. This CDR3 spans 15 amino acids. Germline-derived CDR1 and CDR2 are MNHNS and SASEGT. The CDR3 is CASSETGHKSQPQHF. The CDR3 bases are TGTGCCAGCAGTGAAACGGGACATAAAAGTCAGCCCCAGCATTTT.

This clonotype has just a few counts. The chain employs TRBV12-5 and TRBJ2-1; D gene unclear. The CDR3 is made up of 12 amino acids. V was trimmed by 4 bases and J by 8 bases, leaving 9 bases between them. Germline V gives CDR1 LGHNT, CDR2 FRNRAP. The chain's CDR3 is CASGSNSDEQFF. The CDR3 nucleotides read TGTGCTAGTGGTTCCAATTCGGATGAGCAGTTCTTC. Full variable domain (remainder filled in from reference TRBV12-5 and TRBJ2-1): DARVTQTPRHKVTEMGQEVTMRCQPILGHNTVFWYRQTMMQGLELLAYFRNRAPLDDSGMPKDRFSAEMPDATLATLKIQPSEPRDSAVYFCASGSNSDEQFFGPGTRLTVL.

This clonotype appeared a few times. The chain employs TRBV15 and TRBJ1-4; D is unresolved. The CDR3 length is 15 residues. Germline V gene lookup returns CDR1 LNHNV and CDR2 YYDKDF (reference sequence). The germline V and J ends were trimmed by 0 bases and 4 bases, with 9 bases remaining between them. CDR3 protein: CATSRDYGSNEKLFF. The CDR3 coding sequence is TGTGCCACCAGCAGAGATTATGGCAGTAATGAAAAACTGTTTTTT.

This chain uses TRBV11-2 with TRBJ2-1, with a possible D match to TRBD2 (5 bases). Trimming cost V 5 bases and J 11 bases, with 19 bases left between them. Germline CDR1 and CDR2: SGHAT and FQNNGV. The CDR3 runs to 14 residues. CDR3 sequence (DNA): TGTGCCAGCAGCCCAAATACGGGCTGGGAGCAGCAGTTCTTC. Protein: CASSPNTGWEQQFF.

The rearrangement uses TRBV19 and TRBJ1-2; TRBD1 matches at 8 bases. CDR1 and CDR2 from the germline V gene are LNHDA and SQIVND (reference sequence). Losses at the gene ends were 4 bases for V and 6 bases for J; bases not matched to a gene: 13. The CDR3 extends over 16 amino acids. CDR3 residues: CASSSGLPRGRNGYTF. The CDR3 DNA follows: TGTGCCAGTAGTAGCGGTTTACCCAGGGGGCGGAATGGCTACACCTTC.

V is TRBV6-4 and J is TRBJ2-1; 8 nucleotides line up with TRBD2. This CDR3 is built from 18 residues. The germline gives CDR1 MRHNA, CDR2 SNTAGT. The V and J ends lost 2 bases and 6 bases, in that order; junction bases with no gene match: 15. CDR3 sequence: CASSDDGTSGSLVNEQFF. The CDR3 DNA reads as TGTGCCAGCAGTGACGACGGCACTAGCGGATCTTTGGTCAATGAGCAGTTCTTC.

J is TRBJ2-7 and V is TRBV5-1; 14 bases line up with TRBD2. V was pared by 6 bases and J by 1 base, with 15 bases of the junction left unmatched. The CDR3 extends over 19 amino acids. Germline lookup yields CDR1 SGHRS and CDR2 YFSETQ. CDR3 nucleotide sequence: TGCGCCAGCACCTACTACCCGGGACTAGCGGGAGTGGGGTCCTACGAGCAGTACTTC. Its protein product is CASTYYPGLAGVGSYEQYF.